This T cell receptor (beta chain) was sequenced during a study of shared clonotypes between healthy human individuals (dated by TCRdb to the early 2020s). Turning to the overall study: A couple of women and a few men aged 18 to 49 years were included in the cohort. To estimate repertoire size and how much clonotype sharing occurs between individuals, the study deeply sequenced the blood TCR repertoires of several healthy adults. Libraries were prepared and TCR repertoires were sequenced by different laboratories using diverse techniques, in order to increase sequencing depth and limit assay-specific biases. Per donor, three plates each were used for CD4 naive and CD4 memory, two for CD8 naive, and one for CD8 memory. Leukapheresis yielded between about 0.94 and 9 billion PBMCs per donor.

Summary of the overall study and its limitations: Roughly 5% of naive CD4, around 3.6% of naive CD8, around 2.3% of memory CD4, and 0.35% to 0.5% of memory CD8 clonotypes were shared across a few donors. Sampling was restricted to blood, and TCR repertoires in tissues likely differ from the TCR repertoires found in blood. Incomplete sequencing was indicated by rarefaction of sorted-subset datasets, despite the large sequencing depth. Based on pairwise subsampling, the degree of clonotype sharing among donors was expected to be affected by sequencing depth. Clonotypes shared by all four sorted-subset donors showed higher generation probabilities than non-shared clonotypes. The small number of donors limited the genetic and exposure-history diversity represented. Estimated clonotype richness was generally larger for naive than for memory subsets.

Turning to this clone: It lacks a known antigen. Base quality data are lacking; no much larger clone is found one base away.

Using the deep immunoSEQ assay, TCR CDR3 regions were amplified from genomic DNA by multiplex PCR. Extracted genomic DNA from each cell subset was distributed evenly across all wells of several immunoSEQ 96-well plates, and each plate was treated as a replicate. For sorted subsets, each replicate PCR was loaded with roughly 190 ng genomic DNA, equivalent to approximately 33,000 T cell genomes. Purified libraries were measured with a Qubit 3.0 fluorometer, size-checked on a Bioanalyzer 2100, and measured again with the KAPA Library Quantification kit. A separate single-read 150-cycle Illumina NextSeq 550 flow cell was used to sequence each immunoSEQ 96-well plate. From the authors' description of their analysis: Because only junctional sequences without quality scores were contained in the immunoSEQ output, filtering matching that applied to full-length reads could not be performed. To assign V/J genes and CDR3, sequences were annotated against IMGT germline references using PyIR, a Python wrapper for IgBLAST v1.9. Reads were removed for weak V/J assignments (E-value above 1e-6), missing CDR3, stop codons, out-of-frame junctions, or ambiguous translated residues. A V3J clonotype was defined by an identical inferred V gene, J gene, and CDR3 amino acid sequence. Percentage overlap between repertoires was calculated by dividing the number of shared unique clonotypes by the size of the smaller repertoire. Repertoire richness was assessed with RTK rarefaction, the Chao1 estimator, and Recon v2.1 estimates of unobserved clonotypes. Generation probabilities were computed with OLGA for all TCRbeta clonotypes obtained by the gDNA method from several donors. TCRdb obtained this table from immuneACCESS and retained in-frame rearrangements with V and J assigned. These tables miss some clones; where compared with another copy, unresolved V genes account for less than half of the shortfall, and the remainder is unexplained. Clone size and V and J calls were adopted from that table, with D and trimming inferred from the DNA. For this sample there are roughly 570,000 clones; roughly 98% appear just once. The biggest ten clones account for 0.3% of the sample.

CD8 naive samples were obtained by positive selection for CCR7 among CD45RO-negative cells, yielding a CD45RA+CCR7+ population from which TemRA cells were excluded. Donors were healthy HIV-negative adults with no recently reported acute infections or vaccinations. All donors were Caucasian adults living in Nashville, Tennessee, USA. Blood was obtained by leukapheresis, after which PBMCs were separated by Ficoll-Histopaque density gradient centrifugation and cryopreserved in liquid nitrogen vapor phase. Analytical flow cytometry was used to check the purity and quantity of every magnetically sorted T cell population. Genomic DNA was isolated from each sorted fraction and quantified by UV absorbance on a Nanodrop 2000c. The CDR1 and CDR2 encoded by the germline V gene are SGHDT and YYEEEE. V and J lose 5 bases and 6 bases, and a span of 18 bases separates them. Measured from the cysteine to the phenylalanine, the CDR3 is 14 residues long. Only the CDR3 DNA stays, 42 bases, in frame from base 1.

The rearranged segments are TRBV5-6 and TRBJ2-7, with the D call tentatively TRBD1 or TRBD2, each fitting 5 bases. This TCR derives from a young man in good health. Sequenced: naive CD8+ T cells sorted from blood. The label giving this sample's cell subset or site can be read as: CD45RA+CCR7+. CDR3 reads: CASSSGTPGGEQYF. The nucleotides are TGTGCCAGCAGTTCCGGGACGCCGGGTGGCGAGCAGTACTTC.